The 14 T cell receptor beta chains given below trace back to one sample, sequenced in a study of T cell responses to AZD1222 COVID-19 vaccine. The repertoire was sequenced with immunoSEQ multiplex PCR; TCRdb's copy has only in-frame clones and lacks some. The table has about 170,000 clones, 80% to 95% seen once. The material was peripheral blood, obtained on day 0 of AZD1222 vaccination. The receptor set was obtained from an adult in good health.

CDR3 residues: CASSPIAGKTAGNTIYF. The CDR3 DNA sequence: TGTGCCAGCTCACCAATAGCGGGGAAGACCGCCGGAAACACCATATATTTT. The V and J genes are TRBV18 and TRBJ1-3, with D uncertain. This CDR3 has 17 residues. Germline-derived CDR1 and CDR2 are KGHSH and LQKENI. Trimming pared 2 bases from V and 4 bases from J, leaving 18 bases between.

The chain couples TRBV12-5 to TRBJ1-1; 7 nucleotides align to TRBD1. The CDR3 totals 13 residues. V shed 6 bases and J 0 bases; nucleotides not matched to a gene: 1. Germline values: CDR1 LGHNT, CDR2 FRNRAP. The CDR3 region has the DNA TGTGCTAGTGGGACAGGGCTGAACACTGAAGCTTTCTTT. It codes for CASGTGLNTEAFF.

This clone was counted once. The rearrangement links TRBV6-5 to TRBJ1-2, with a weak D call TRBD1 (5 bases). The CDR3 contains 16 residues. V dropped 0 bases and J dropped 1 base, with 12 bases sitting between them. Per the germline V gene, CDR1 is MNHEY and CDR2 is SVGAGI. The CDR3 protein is CASSYSMGGGNYGYTF. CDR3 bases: TGTGCCAGCAGTTACTCGATGGGCGGGGGTAACTATGGCTACACCTTC.

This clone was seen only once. CDR3 protein: CASSDHRVGNSPLHF. In DNA form, the CDR3 reads TGTGCCAGCAGCGACCACAGGGTAGGGAATTCACCCCTCCACTTT. The chain employs TRBV6-5 and TRBJ1-6; TRBD1 might be the D (6 bases). This CDR3 region has 15 residues. The germline V and J ends were trimmed by 6 bases and 7 bases, with 16 bases remaining between them. Germline-derived CDR1 and CDR2 are MNHEY and SVGAGI.

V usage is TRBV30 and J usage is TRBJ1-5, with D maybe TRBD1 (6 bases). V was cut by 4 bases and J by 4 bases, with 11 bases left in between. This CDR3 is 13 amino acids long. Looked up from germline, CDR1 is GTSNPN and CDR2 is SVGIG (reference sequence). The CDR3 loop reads CAWNRDRNQPQHF. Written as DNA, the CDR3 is TGTGCCTGGAACAGGGATCGGAATCAGCCCCAGCATTTT.

CDR3 DNA sequence: TGCGCCAGCAGCTTTCGGGGCCCGGAGGACACTGAAGCTTTCTTT. Translated: CASSFRGPEDTEAFF. This rearrangement joins TRBV4-1 to TRBJ1-1; TRBD1 might be the D (5 bases). Looked up from germline, CDR1 is MGHRA and CDR2 is YSYEKL. The CDR3 has 15 residues. V was cut by 5 bases and J by 3 bases, with 16 bases left in between.

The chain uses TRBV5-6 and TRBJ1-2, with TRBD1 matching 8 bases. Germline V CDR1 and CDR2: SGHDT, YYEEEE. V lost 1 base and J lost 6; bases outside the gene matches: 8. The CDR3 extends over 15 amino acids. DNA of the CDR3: TGTGCCAGCAGCTTGTTATCAGGGGGCGCGGATGGCTACACCTTC. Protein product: CASSLLSGGADGYTF.

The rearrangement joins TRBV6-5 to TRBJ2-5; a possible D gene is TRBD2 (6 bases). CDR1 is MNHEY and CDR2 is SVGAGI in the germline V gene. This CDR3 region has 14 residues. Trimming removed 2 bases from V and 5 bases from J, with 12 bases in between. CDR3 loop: CASSYGTAKETQYF. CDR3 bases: TGTGCCAGCAGTTACGGGACTGCCAAGGAGACCCAGTACTTC.

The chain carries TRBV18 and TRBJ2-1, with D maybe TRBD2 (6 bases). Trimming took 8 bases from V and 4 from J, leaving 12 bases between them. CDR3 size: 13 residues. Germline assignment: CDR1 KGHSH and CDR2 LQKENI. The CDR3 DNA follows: TGTGCCAGCACCGGGACTCTTTACAATGAGCAGTTCTTC. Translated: CASTGTLYNEQFF. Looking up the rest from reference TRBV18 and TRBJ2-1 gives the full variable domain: NAGVMQNPRHLVRRRGQEARLRCSPMKGHSHVYWYRQLPEEGLKFMVYLQKENIIDESGMPKERFSAEFPKEGPSILRIQQVVRGDSAAYFCASTGTLYNEQFFGPGTRLTVL.

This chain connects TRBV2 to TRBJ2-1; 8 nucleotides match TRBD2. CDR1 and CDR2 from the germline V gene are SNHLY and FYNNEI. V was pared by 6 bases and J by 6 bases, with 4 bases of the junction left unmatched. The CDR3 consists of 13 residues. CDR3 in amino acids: CASRGLGGNEQFF. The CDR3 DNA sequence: TGTGCCAGCAGGGGACTAGGGGGCAATGAGCAGTTCTTC.

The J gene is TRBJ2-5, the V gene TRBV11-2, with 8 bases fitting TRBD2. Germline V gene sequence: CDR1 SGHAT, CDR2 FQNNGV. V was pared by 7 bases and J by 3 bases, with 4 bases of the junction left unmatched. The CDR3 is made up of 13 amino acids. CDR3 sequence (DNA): TGTGCCAGCAAACCGGGACTAGAAGAGACCCAGTACTTC. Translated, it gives CASKPGLEETQYF.

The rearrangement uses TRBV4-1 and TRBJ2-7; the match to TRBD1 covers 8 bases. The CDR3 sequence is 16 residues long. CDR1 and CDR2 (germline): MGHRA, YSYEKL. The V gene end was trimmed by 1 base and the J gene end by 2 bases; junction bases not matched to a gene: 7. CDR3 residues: CASSQAPGGYAYEQYF. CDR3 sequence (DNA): TGCGCCAGCAGCCAAGCCCCAGGGGGCTATGCCTACGAGCAGTACTTC.

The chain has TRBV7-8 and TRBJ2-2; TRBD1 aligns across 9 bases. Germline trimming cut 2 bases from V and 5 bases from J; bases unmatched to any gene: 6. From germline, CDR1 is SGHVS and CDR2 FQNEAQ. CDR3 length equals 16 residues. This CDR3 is CASSLRDRVGTGELFF. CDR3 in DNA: TGTGCCAGCAGCTTACGGGACAGGGTAGGGACCGGGGAGCTGTTTTTT.

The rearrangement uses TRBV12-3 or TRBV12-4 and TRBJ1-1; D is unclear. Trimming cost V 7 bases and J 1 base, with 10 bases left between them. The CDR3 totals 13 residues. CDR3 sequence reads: CASTLTANTEAFF. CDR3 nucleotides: TGTGCCAGCACCCTAACAGCGAACACTGAAGCTTTCTTT.